The present TCR beta chain was sequenced within a study of cytomegalovirus exposure and HLA in healthy donors. The overall study: The 500 to 750 first-cohort repertoires and the 100 to 150 validation repertoires shared the same platform, a later analysis reported. Study findings and constraints: The authors confirmed in vitro that three CMV-associated chains were specific for CMV antigens.

On this clone: What it recognizes is unknown.

Sequencing was performed with immunoSEQ multiplex PCR; in TCRdb, only in-frame clones are kept and a portion is missing. The profile shows around 230,000 clones, about 86% of them singletons. The TCR originated in a woman younger than 45 in good health and CMV-seropositive. The source material was PBMCs.

The CDR3 nucleotides are TGTGCCAGCACCCCCCTAGGAGCTAACTATGGCTACACCTTC. It is translated as CASTPLGANYGYTF. This chain joins TRBV27 and TRBJ1-2; D gene unclear. V gave up 7 bases and J gave up 0 bases, with 12 bases separating them. Germline values: CDR1 MNHEY, CDR2 SMNVEV (reference sequence). This CDR3 has 14 residues.